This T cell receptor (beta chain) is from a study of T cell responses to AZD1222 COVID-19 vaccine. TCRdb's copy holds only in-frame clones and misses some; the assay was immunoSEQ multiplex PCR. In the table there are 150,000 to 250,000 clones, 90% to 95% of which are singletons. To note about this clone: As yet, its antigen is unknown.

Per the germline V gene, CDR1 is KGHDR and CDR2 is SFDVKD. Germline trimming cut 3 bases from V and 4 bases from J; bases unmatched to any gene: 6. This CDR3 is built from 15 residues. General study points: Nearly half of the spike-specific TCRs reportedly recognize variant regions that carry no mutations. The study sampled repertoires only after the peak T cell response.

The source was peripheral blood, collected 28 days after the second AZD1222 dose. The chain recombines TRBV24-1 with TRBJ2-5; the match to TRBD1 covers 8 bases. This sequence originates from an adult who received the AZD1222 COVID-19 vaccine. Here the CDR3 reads CATSDGRQGRETQYF. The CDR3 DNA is TGTGCCACCAGTGATGGCCGACAGGGGCGAGAGACCCAGTACTTC.